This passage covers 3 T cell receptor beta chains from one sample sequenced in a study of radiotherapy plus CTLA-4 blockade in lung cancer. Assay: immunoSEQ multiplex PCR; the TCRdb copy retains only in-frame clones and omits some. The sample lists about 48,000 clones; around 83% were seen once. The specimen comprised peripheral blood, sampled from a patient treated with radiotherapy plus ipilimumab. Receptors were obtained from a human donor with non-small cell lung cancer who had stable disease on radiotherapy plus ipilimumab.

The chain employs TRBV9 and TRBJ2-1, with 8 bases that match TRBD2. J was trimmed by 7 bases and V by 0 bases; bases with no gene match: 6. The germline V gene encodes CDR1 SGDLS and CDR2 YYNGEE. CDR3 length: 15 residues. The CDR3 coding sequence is TGTGCCAGCAGCGTAGCGGTAGCGGGAATGAATGAGCAGTTCTTC. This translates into CASSVAVAGMNEQFF.

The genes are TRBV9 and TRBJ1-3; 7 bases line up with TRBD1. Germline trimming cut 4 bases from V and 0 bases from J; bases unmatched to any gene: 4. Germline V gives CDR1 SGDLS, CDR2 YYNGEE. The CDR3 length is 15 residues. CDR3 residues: CASSPQGDSGNTIYF. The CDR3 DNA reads TGTGCCAGCAGCCCCCAGGGGGACTCTGGAAACACCATATATTTT.

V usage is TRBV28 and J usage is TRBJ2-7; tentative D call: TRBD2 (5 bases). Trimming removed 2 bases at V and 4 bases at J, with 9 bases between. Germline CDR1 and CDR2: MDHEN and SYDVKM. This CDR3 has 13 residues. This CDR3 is CASSLAGPYEQYF. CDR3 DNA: TGTGCCAGCAGTTTAGCGGGTCCGTACGAGCAGTACTTC.